The T cell receptor beta chain described here comes from a study of cytomegalovirus exposure and HLA in healthy donors. Study findings and constraints: Later analysis suggested links between common viral pathogens and several top significant clusters. Reports showed the classifier diagnosing cytomegalovirus status with high specificity and sensitivity. From TCR beta sequences, most subjects' HLA-A and HLA-B alleles were reportedly predicted accurately.

It was with 60 Vbeta and 13 Jbeta primers that the PCR ran. Sequencing used immunoSEQ multiplex PCR; TCRdb keeps in-frame clones, though not all of them. The sample table includes approximately 79,000 clones. As regards this clone: What it binds is not known.

This clonotype was obtained from a boy between 5 and 17 years old in good health and CMV-seronegative. The sequenced material came from PBMCs.

CDR3 amino acids: CASSQGILRLQSAYEQYF. CDR3 coding DNA: TGTGCCAGCAGCCAAGGAATATTGAGACTCCAGAGCGCCTACGAGCAGTACTTC. The V and J genes are TRBV4-2 and TRBJ2-7; D is unresolved. CDR3 length equals 18 residues. Germline V gives CDR1 LGHNA, CDR2 YNFKEQ. Trimming removed 1 base at V and 2 bases at J, with 21 bases between.